The rows below give T cell receptor beta chains drawn from one sample of a study of T cells in tuberculosis. Some clones are missing from TCRdb's copy, which holds only in-frame ones; the method was immunoSEQ multiplex PCR. Found here are about 30,000 clones, 90% of them singletons; the top ten hold roughly 6.2%. Sequencing was performed on PBMCs. The origin of the receptors is a donor aged 10-35 years with latent tuberculosis or without tuberculosis infection. CDR3s include the opening cysteine and the closing phenylalanine or tryptophan. The order of the fields is D gene, V gene, clone size, J gene, CDR3 protein, CDR3 DNA. D genes are given only for firm matches. Clone size is stated in some rows and not others, as once, few, many or a class when expanded.

D: NA; V: TRBV28; size: NA; J: TRBJ1-2; CDR3: CASSPPDRNYGYTF; DNA: TGTGCCAGCAGTCCCCCGGACAGAAACTATGGCTACACCTTC
D: NA; V: TRBV5-8; size: NA; J: TRBJ1-2; CDR3: CASSRDTGNYGYTF; DNA: TGTGCCAGCAGCCGGGACACAGGGAACTATGGCTACACCTTC
D: TRBD1; V: TRBV6-5; size: NA; J: TRBJ2-4; CDR3: CASSIDRERIQYF; DNA: TGTGCCAGCAGCATCGACAGGGAGCGCATTCAGTACTTC
D: NA; V: TRBV7-9; size: NA; J: TRBJ2-1; CDR3: CASSSPETDHNEQFF; DNA: TGTGCCAGCAGCTCCCCGGAGACAGACCACAATGAGCAGTTCTTC
D: TRBD1; V: TRBV6-1; size: NA; J: TRBJ1-4; CDR3: CASSEGQGVSFEKLFF; DNA: TGTGCCAGCAGTGAGGGACAGGGGGTTAGCTTTGAAAAACTGTTTTTT
D: TRBD1; V: TRBV4-1; size: NA; J: TRBJ1-4; CDR3: CASSRGGREEEKLFF; DNA: TGCGCCAGCAGCAGAGGGGGCAGGGAGGAAGAAAAACTGTTTTTT
D: TRBD1; V: TRBV10-3; size: medium-sized; J: TRBJ1-5; CDR3: CATTGVSNQPQHF; DNA: TGTGCCACCACAGGGGTTAGCAATCAGCCCCAGCATTTT
D: TRBD2; V: TRBV27; size: NA; J: TRBJ2-7; CDR3: CASRRLSGGAYEQYF; DNA: TGTGCCAGCAGGCGACTTAGCGGGGGGGCCTACGAGCAGTACTTC
D: NA; V: TRBV7-2; size: NA; J: TRBJ2-3; CDR3: CASSLVRTSFTQYF; DNA: TGTGCCAGCAGCTTAGTCAGAACTAGTTTCACGCAGTATTTT
D: TRBD2; V: TRBV7-7; size: NA; J: TRBJ2-1; CDR3: CASSLSPSGPNNEQFF; DNA: TGTGCCAGCAGCTTATCTCCTAGCGGGCCGAACAATGAGCAGTTCTTC
D: TRBD2; V: TRBV28; size: NA; J: TRBJ2-5; CDR3: CASRLGLAGTLQETQYF; DNA: TGTGCCAGCAGACTGGGACTAGCGGGGACACTACAAGAGACCCAGTACTTC
D: TRBD2; V: TRBV5-4; size: NA; J: TRBJ2-7; CDR3: CASSLALRGNEQYF; DNA: TGTGCCAGCAGCTTGGCTTTGCGGGGGAACGAGCAGTACTTC
D: TRBD2; V: TRBV7-8; size: NA; J: TRBJ2-7; CDR3: CASSLSGGRPYEQYF; DNA: TGTGCCAGCAGCTTATCGGGGGGTCGACCCTACGAGCAGTACTTC
D: NA; V: TRBV2; size: NA; J: TRBJ2-6; CDR3: CASNGAVGANVLTF; DNA: TGTGCCAGCAATGGGGCTGTGGGGGCCAACGTCCTGACTTTC
D: NA; V: TRBV2; size: NA; J: TRBJ1-3; CDR3: CASSDQSQGSPGNTIYF; DNA: TGTGCCAGCAGTGATCAGTCACAGGGAAGCCCTGGAAACACCATATATTTT
D: NA; V: TRBV11-2; size: NA; J: TRBJ2-1; CDR3: CASSPRVGGYNEQFF; DNA: TGTGCCAGCAGCCCAAGGGTAGGGGGCTACAATGAGCAGTTCTTC
D: TRBD1; V: TRBV15; size: NA; J: TRBJ1-4; CDR3: CATSRDSSGGNEKLFF; DNA: TGTGCCACCAGCAGAGATTCGTCAGGGGGTAATGAAAAACTGTTTTTT
D: NA; V: TRBV18; size: once; J: TRBJ2-2; CDR3: CASSLIRVANTGELFF; DNA: TGTGCCAGCTCACTCATCAGGGTAGCGAACACCGGGGAGCTGTTTTTT
D: TRBD2; V: TRBV6-4; size: NA; J: TRBJ2-3; CDR3: CASSDSSGSGADTQYF; DNA: TGTGCCAGCAGTGACTCGAGCGGTAGCGGGGCAGATACGCAGTATTTT
D: NA; V: TRBV5-1; size: NA; J: TRBJ2-3; CDR3: CASSLPGTDTQYF; DNA: TGCGCCAGCAGCCTCCCAGGAACAGATACGCAGTATTTT
D: NA; V: TRBV2; size: NA; J: TRBJ1-1; CDR3: CASILGRTEAFF; DNA: TGTGCCAGCATTCTAGGGAGGACTGAAGCTTTCTTT
D: TRBD2; V: TRBV7-6; size: NA; J: TRBJ2-3; CDR3: CASSLGGGGDTQYF; DNA: TGTGCCAGCAGCTTAGGCGGGGGGGGAGATACGCAGTATTTT
D: TRBD1; V: TRBV7-9; size: once; J: TRBJ1-6; CDR3: CASRPQGGVDSPLHF; DNA: TGTGCCAGCAGGCCACAGGGGGGCGTGGATTCACCCCTCCACTTT